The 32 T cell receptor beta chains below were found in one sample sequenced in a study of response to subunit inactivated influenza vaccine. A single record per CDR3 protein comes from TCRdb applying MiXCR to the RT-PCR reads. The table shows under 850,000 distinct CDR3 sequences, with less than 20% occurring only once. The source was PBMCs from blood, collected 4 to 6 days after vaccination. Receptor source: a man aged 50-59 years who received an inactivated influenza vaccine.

CDR3 in amino acids: CATSDFSLTGGTDTQYF. For the CDR3, the DNA is TGTGCCACCAGTGATTTCTCCTTGACAGGGGGCACAGATACGCAGTATTTT. This chain joins TRBV24-1 and TRBJ2-3, with TRBD1 matching over 8 bases. Germline V gene sequence: CDR1 KGHDR, CDR2 SFDVKD. V lost 1 base to trimming and J lost 1 base; unmatched junction nucleotides: 6. The CDR3 has 17 amino acids.

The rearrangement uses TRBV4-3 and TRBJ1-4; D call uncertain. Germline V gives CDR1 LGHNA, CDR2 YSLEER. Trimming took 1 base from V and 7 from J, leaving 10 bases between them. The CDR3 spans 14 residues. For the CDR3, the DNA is TGCGCCAGCAGCCAAGGAGTTACTGGTGAAAAACTGTTTTTT. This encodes CASSQGVTGEKLFF.

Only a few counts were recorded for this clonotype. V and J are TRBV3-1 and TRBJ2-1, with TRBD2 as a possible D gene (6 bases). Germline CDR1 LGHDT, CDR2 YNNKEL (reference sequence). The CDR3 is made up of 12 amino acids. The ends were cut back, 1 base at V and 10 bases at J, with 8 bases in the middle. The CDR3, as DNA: TGTGCCAGCAGCCAAGGGGGGAGGGAGCAGTTCTTC. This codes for CASSQGGREQFF.

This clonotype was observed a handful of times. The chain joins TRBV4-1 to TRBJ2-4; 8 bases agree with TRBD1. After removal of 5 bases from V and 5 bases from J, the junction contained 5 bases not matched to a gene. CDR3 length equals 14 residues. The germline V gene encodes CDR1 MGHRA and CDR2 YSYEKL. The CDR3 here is CASSYQGAENIQYF. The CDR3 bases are TGCGCCAGCAGCTATCAGGGGGCCGAAAACATTCAGTACTTC.

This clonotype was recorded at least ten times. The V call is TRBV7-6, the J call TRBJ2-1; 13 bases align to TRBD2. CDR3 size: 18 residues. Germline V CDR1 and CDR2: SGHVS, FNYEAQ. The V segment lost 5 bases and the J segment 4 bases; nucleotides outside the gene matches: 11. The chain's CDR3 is CASSKGFQGLAGYNEQFF. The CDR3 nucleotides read TGTGCCAGCAGCAAAGGGTTCCAGGGACTAGCGGGATACAATGAGCAGTTCTTC.

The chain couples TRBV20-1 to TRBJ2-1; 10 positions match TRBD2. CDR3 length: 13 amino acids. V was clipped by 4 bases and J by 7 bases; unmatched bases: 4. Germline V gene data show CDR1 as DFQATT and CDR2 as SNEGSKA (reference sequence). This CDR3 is CSAKLAGMNEQFF. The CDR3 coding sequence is TGCAGTGCTAAACTAGCGGGGATGAATGAGCAGTTCTTC.

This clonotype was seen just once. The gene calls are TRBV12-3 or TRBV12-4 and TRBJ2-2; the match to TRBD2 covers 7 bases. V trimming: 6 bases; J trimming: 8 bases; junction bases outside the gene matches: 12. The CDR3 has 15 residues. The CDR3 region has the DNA TGTGCCAGCAGCCCTGCGCCAGCGGGAAGAGGGGAGCTGTTTTTT. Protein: CASSPAPAGRGELFF.

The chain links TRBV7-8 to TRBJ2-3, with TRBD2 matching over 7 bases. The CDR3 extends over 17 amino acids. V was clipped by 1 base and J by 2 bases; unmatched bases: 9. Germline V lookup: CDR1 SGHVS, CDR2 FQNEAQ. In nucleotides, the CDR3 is TGTGCCAGCAGCTTAGTCTGGCGGCTAGCGGACACAGATACGCAGTATTTT. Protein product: CASSLVWRLADTDTQYF.

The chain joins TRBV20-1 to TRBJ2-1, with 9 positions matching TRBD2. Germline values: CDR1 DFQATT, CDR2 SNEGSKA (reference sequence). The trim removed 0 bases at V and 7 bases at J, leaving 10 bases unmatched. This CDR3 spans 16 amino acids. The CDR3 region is CSARELAGGPLNEQFF. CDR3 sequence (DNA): TGCAGTGCTAGAGAATTGGCGGGAGGGCCCTTGAATGAGCAGTTCTTC.

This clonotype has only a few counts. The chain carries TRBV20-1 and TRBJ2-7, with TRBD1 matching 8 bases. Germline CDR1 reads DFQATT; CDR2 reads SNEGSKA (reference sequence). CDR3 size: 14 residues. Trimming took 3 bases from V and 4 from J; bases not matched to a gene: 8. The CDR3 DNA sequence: TGCAGTGCTAGTGAGGACAGGGCCTTTTACGAGCAGTACTTC. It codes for CSASEDRAFYEQYF.

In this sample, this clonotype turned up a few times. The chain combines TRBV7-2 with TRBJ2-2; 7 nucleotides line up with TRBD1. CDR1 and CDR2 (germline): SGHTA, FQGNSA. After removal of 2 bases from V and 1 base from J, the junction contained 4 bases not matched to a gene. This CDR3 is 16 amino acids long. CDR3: CASSLWTGENTGELFF. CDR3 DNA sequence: TGTGCCAGCAGCTTATGGACAGGCGAGAACACCGGGGAGCTGTTTTTT.

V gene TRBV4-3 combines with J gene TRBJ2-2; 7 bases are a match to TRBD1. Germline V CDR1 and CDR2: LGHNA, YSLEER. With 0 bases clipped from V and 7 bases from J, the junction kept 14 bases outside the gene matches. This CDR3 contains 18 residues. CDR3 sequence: CASSQDRDRELDVGELFF. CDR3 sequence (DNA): TGCGCCAGCAGCCAAGATAGAGACAGGGAACTGGACGTCGGGGAGCTGTTTTTT.

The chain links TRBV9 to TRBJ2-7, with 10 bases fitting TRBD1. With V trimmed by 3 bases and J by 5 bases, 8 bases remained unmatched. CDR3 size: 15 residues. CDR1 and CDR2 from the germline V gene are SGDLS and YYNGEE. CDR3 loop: CASSAFPGQGNEQYF. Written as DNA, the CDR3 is TGTGCCAGCAGCGCATTCCCGGGACAGGGGAACGAGCAGTACTTC.

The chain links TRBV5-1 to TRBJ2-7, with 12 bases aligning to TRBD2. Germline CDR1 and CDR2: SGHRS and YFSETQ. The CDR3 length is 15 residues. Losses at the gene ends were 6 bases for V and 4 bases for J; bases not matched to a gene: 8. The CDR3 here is CASTVGLAGIYEQYF. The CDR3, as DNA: TGCGCCAGCACCGTCGGACTAGCGGGAATTTACGAGCAGTACTTC.

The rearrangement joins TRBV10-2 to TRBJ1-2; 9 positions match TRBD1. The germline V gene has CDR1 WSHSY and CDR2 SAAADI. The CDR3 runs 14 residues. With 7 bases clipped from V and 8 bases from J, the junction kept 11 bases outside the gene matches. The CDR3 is CASNPSGQGRGYTF. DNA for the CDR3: TGCGCCAGCAATCCCTCGGGACAGGGCCGAGGCTACACCTTC.

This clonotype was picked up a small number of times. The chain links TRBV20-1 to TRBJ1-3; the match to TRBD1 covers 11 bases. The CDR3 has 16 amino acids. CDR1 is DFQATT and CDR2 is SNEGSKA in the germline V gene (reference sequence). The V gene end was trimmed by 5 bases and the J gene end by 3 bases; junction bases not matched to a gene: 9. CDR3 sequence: CSADDRDRGFGNTIYF. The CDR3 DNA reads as TGCAGTGCTGATGACCGGGACAGGGGGTTTGGAAACACCATATATTTT.

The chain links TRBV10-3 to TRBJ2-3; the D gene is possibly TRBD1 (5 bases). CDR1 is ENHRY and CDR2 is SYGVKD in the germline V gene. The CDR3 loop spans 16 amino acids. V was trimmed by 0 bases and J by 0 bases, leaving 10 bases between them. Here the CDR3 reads CAISESSTVSTDTQYF. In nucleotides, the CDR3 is TGTGCCATCAGTGAGTCGTCGACAGTCAGCACAGATACGCAGTATTTT.

As DNA, the CDR3 is TGTGCCAGCAGTTGGGACCGACGAGCGAACACTGAAGCTTTCTTT. Translating it yields CASSWDRRANTEAFF. The chain combines TRBV12-3 or TRBV12-4 with TRBJ1-1; a possible D gene is TRBD1 (5 bases). V lost 4 bases, J lost 1 base, and 13 bases lay in between. The CDR3 has 15 residues.

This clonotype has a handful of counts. CDR3 amino acids: CASSRGTAFFF. DNA for the CDR3: TGTGCCAGCTCCCGGGGGACAGCGTTTTTCTTC. V gene TRBV6-5 combines with J gene TRBJ2-1, with D perhaps TRBD1 (7 bases). The germline CDR1 and CDR2 sequences are MNHEY and SVGAGI. Trimming took 8 bases from V and 16 from J, leaving 18 bases between them. This CDR3 comprises 11 residues.

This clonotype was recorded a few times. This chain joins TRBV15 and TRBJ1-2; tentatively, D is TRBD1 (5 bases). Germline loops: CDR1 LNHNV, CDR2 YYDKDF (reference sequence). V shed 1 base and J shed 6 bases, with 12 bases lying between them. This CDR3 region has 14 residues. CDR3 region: CATSRVGGIDGYTF. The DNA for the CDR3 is TGTGCCACCAGCAGAGTCGGGGGGATCGATGGCTACACCTTC.

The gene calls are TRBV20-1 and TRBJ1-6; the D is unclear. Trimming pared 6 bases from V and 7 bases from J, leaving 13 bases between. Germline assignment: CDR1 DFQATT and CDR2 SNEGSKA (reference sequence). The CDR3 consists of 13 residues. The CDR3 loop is CSATRVENSPLHF. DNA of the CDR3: TGCAGTGCCACGAGAGTAGAAAATTCACCCCTCCACTTT.

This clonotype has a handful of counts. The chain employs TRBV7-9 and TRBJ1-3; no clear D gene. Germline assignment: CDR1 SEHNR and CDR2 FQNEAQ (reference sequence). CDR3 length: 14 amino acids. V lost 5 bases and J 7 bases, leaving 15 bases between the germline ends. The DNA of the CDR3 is TGTGCCAGCAGCCTCAAGACTAAGGTCAACACCATATATTTT. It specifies CASSLKTKVNTIYF.

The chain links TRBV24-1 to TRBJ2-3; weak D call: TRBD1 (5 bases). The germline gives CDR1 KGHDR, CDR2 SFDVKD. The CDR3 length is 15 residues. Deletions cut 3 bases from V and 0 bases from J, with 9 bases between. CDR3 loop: CATSDGKGSTDTQYF. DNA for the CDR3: TGTGCCACCAGTGATGGAAAGGGGAGCACAGATACGCAGTATTTT.

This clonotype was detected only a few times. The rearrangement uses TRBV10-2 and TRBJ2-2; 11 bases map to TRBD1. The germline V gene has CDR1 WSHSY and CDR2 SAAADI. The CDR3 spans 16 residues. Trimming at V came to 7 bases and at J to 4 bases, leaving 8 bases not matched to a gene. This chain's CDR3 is CASTWTGGEGTGELFF. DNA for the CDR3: TGCGCCAGCACCTGGACAGGGGGCGAAGGCACCGGGGAGCTGTTTTTT.

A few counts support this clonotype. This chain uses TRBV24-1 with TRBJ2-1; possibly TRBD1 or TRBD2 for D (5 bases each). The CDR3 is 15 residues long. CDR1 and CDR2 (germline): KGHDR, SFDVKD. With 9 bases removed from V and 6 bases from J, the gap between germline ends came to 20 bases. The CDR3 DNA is TGTGCCACCCACCCTCCTGGGGACGGCCTCAATGAGCAGTTCTTC. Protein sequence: CATHPPGDGLNEQFF.

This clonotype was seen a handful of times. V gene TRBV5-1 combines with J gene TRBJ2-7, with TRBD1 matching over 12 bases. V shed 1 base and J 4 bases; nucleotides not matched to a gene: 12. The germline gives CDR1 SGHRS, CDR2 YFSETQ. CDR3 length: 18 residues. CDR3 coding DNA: TGCGCCAGCAGCTTGCAGTCCGGGACAGGGGGCTTCGGGTACGAGCAGTACTTC. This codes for CASSLQSGTGGFGYEQYF.

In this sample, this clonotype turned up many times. The CDR3 sequence is CSVSRDSNNEQFF. CDR3 sequence (DNA): TGCAGCGTTTCCCGGGACAGCAACAATGAGCAGTTCTTC. The rearrangement links TRBV29-1 to TRBJ2-1, with TRBD1 matching over 7 bases. Trimming removed 5 bases from V and 5 bases from J; junction bases left unmatched: 6. Germline V gene sequence: CDR1 SQVTM, CDR2 ANQGSEA. The CDR3 contains 13 residues.

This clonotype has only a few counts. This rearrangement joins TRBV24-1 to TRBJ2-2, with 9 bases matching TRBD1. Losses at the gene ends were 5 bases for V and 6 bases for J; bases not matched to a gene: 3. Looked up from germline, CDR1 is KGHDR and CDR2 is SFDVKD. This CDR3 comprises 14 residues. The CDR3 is CATSGRDRAGELFF. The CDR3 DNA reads TGTGCCACCAGTGGCCGGGACAGGGCCGGGGAGCTGTTTTTT.

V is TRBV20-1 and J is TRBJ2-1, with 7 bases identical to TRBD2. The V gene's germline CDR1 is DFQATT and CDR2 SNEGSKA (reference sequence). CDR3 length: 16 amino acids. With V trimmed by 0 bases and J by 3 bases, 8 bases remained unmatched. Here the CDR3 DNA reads TGCAGTGCTAGAGATTGGGCTAGCGGCAACTACAATGAGCAGTTCTTC. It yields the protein CSARDWASGNYNEQFF.

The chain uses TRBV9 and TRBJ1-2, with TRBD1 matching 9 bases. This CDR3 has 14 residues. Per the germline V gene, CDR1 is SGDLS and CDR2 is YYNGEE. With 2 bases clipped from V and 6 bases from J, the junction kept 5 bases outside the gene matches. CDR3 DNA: TGTGCCAGCAGCGTTACAGGGGGCGCAGATGGCTACACCTTC. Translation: CASSVTGGADGYTF.

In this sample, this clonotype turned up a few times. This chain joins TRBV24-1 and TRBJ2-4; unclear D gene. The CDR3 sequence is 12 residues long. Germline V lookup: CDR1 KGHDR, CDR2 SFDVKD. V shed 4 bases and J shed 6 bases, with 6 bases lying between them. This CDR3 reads CATSEMGNIQYF. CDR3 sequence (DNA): TGTGCCACCAGTGAAATGGGAAACATTCAGTACTTC.

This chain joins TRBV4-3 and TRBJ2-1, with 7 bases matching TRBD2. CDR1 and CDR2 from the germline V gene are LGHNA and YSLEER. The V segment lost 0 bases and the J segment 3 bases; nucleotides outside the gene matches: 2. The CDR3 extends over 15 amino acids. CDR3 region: CASSQEGGRYNEQFF. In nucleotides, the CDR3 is TGCGCCAGCAGCCAAGAGGGAGGGCGCTACAATGAGCAGTTCTTC.